The source of this T cell receptor (beta chain) is a study of control samples from healthy donors and cancer patients. The germline gives CDR1 KGHDR, CDR2 SFDVKD. CDR3 length equals 15 residues. V lost 4 bases, J lost 6 bases, and 9 bases stayed unmatched. This table comes from immunoSEQ multiplex PCR, and its TCRdb copy is limited to in-frame clones, with some not included. This table has 100,000 to 150,000 clones, 80% to 90% appearing once. This TCR was recovered from a man aged 55 to 70 in good health. Sequencing used blood. V usage is TRBV24-1 and J usage is TRBJ2-3; TRBD2 matches at 7 bases. Here the CDR3 DNA reads TGTGCCACCAGTGACCGGGACTATGGGACTGATACGCAGTATTTT. It yields the protein CATSDRDYGTDTQYF.